This is a list of T cell receptor beta chains from one sample in a study of blood T cell repertoires in COVID-19. Profiling relied on immunoSEQ multiplex PCR, and the TCRdb table lists in-frame clones only, not all of them. The data show about 58,000 clones, around 79% seen once. Sequencing input: peripheral blood. These receptors all come from a human donor in a cohort sampled during active COVID-19. The conserved cysteine and the conserved F or W are not part of the CDR3 here. Clone size appears in some rows only: once, few, many, or a class for an expanded clone.

>TRBJ2-7|TRBV7-9|NA
ASSLDSGRLDEQY
>TRBJ2-3|TRBV7-8|NA
ASSFRITTYTDTQY
>TRBJ1-2|TRBV7-6|NA
ASSSSLRGREIGGYT
>TRBJ1-1|TRBV5-1|NA
ASRPWPDEGNTEAF
>TRBJ1-4|TRBV7-8|NA
ASSLQGWELF
>TRBJ1-1|TRBV5-5|NA
ASSFQTWNTEAF
>TRBJ2-7|TRBV5-6|few
ASSLGAGAYEQY
>TRBJ2-5|TRBV7-9|NA
ASSFGLSGRRKETQY
>TRBJ1-3|TRBV11-2|few
ASSGARGRNTIY
>TRBJ2-5|TRBV5-4|NA
ASSSGGDRGNQETQY
>TRBJ2-7|TRBV6-5|NA
ASSSATERAYEQY
>TRBJ1-2|TRBV27|few
ASSRTGDGYT
>TRBJ1-5|TRBV28|NA
ASSLTDNSNQPQH
>TRBJ2-7|TRBV29-1|NA
SARTAELSYEQY
>TRBJ2-7|TRBV30|NA
AWEQGHEQY
>TRBJ1-2|TRBV6-2/TRBV6-3|NA
ASSPIQTGGYGYT
>TRBJ2-6|TRBV2|few
ASTYHGTGLSGANVLT
>TRBJ2-1|TRBV6-5|NA
ASSLAGAPYNEQF
>TRBJ2-7|TRBV5-6|NA
ASSMGQTYEQY
>TRBJ1-2|TRBV29-1|NA
SVGQGIFRGYT
>TRBJ1-2|TRBV19|once
ASTHLRDRENYGYT
>TRBJ2-7|TRBV6-2/TRBV6-3|once
ASSRDRGSGYEQY
>TRBJ2-7|TRBV19|NA
ASSSGRRHEQY
>TRBJ2-7|TRBV5-4|NA
ASSLSGQGLRYEQY
>TRBJ2-2|TRBV5-5|NA
ASSPGLAGGPDGELF
>TRBJ2-2|TRBV29-1|NA
SVGQTSTGELF
>TRBJ1-4|TRBV7-8|NA
ASSLGQGSEKLF
>TRBJ2-3|TRBV7-9|NA
ASSPGGTLDTQY